This TCR beta chain originates from a study of CD8+ T cells in alopecia areata. Study-wide context: Treatment of the treated patients consisted of oral tofacitinib, 5 to 10 mg twice daily.

The study team obtained lesional scalp punch biopsies and peripheral blood from alopecia areata patients. Extracted from the samples, RNA was reverse transcribed into cDNA to serve as the sequencing template. Here immunoSEQ multiplex PCR was the method, and the copy in TCRdb shows in-frame clones only, minus some. The table shows some 150,000 clones, with roughly 53% occurring only once. V lost 2 bases and J lost 2; bases outside the gene matches: 4. The CDR3 loop spans 14 amino acids. CDR1 and CDR2 from the germline V gene are SGHDT and YYEEEE. The sequence was collected from a human donor with alopecia areata. The chain joins TRBV5-6 to TRBJ2-7, with 7 positions matching TRBD1. The input for sequencing was CD4+ T cells sorted from blood, taken at week 0. CDR3 nucleotides: TGTGCCAGCAGCTTCCTACAGGGGACCTACGAGCAGTACTTC. This codes for CASSFLQGTYEQYF. The full variable domain, its missing parts supplied by reference TRBV5-6 and TRBJ2-7, is DAGVTQSPTHLIKTRGQQVTLRCSPKSGHDTVSWYQQALGQGPQFIFQYYEEEERQRGNFPDRFSGHQFPNYSSELNVNALLLGDSALYLCASSFLQGTYEQYFGPGTRLTVT.